This T cell receptor beta chain was profiled in a study of blood T cell repertoires in COVID-19. For the study at large: Whether acute or convalescent, the COVID-19 samples came from the United States, Italy and Spain. T cells, B-cell-depleted T cells, or PBMCs provided the cDNA or gDNA that served as material.

Authors' analysis steps: Reference gene primer amplification in the assay estimated nucleated cell counts. TCRdb's table, derived via immunoSEQ multiplex PCR, lists solely in-frame clones and lacks some. That table gives V, J and clone size, and the DNA gave D and trimming. The sample records 30,000 to 50,000 clones, around 85% being singletons. The CDR3 is 13 amino acids. Germline-derived CDR1 and CDR2 are MNHEY and SMNVEV (reference sequence). V dropped 3 bases and J dropped 4 bases, with 7 bases sitting between them. The chain links TRBV27 to TRBJ1-5; D unclear. The sequence was obtained from a man aged 55 to 69 with acute or convalescent COVID-19. The sample comprised peripheral blood. The CDR3 region has the DNA TGTGCCAGCAGTTTTGAGGGTAATCAGCCCCAGCATTTT. This codes for CASSFEGNQPQHF.